One and the same sample provided the 9 T cell receptor beta chains below, sequenced in a study of control samples from healthy donors and cancer patients. Some clones are missing from TCRdb's copy, which holds only in-frame ones; the method was immunoSEQ multiplex PCR. The sample includes about 55,000 clones, 90% to 97% seen only once; the top ten take 0.95% to 1.4%. The sequenced sample was blood. The source is a woman under 30 in good health.

The chain has TRBV14 and TRBJ1-4; D unresolved. The CDR3 is made up of 13 amino acids. Germline values: CDR1 SGHDN, CDR2 FVKESK. Trimming removed 1 base at V and 8 bases at J, with 8 bases between. This chain's CDR3 is CASSQVGREKLFF. In nucleotides, the CDR3 is TGTGCCAGCAGCCAAGTGGGTCGAGAAAAACTGTTTTTT.

The genes are TRBV19 and TRBJ2-4; D tentatively reads TRBD1 or TRBD2 (5 bases each). Germline CDR1 reads LNHDA; CDR2 reads SQIVND (reference sequence). Trimming cost V 6 bases and J 7 bases, with 16 bases left between them. CDR3 length: 14 amino acids. Written as DNA, the CDR3 is TGTGCCAGTAGAGAGGGGTCTCACGGCAACATTCAGTACTTC. Translating gives CASREGSHGNIQYF.

V usage is TRBV2 and J usage is TRBJ1-2; D call uncertain. The CDR3 extends over 16 amino acids. The V end was cut by 3 bases, the J end by 2 bases, with 16 bases between. CDR1 and CDR2 from the germline V gene are SNHLY and FYNNEI. The DNA for the CDR3 is TGTGCCAGCAGTGAGAGGTTGGCCAGAGGGAACTATGGCTACACCTTC. Protein product: CASSERLARGNYGYTF.

The chain's CDR3 is CASSESATYEQYF. The CDR3 nucleotides read TGCGCCAGCAGTGAGTCGGCAACCTACGAGCAGTACTTC. The chain recombines TRBV10-1 with TRBJ2-7, with D unresolved. Germline V gene sequence: CDR1 WNHNN, CDR2 SYGVQD (reference sequence). With 0 bases removed from V and 2 bases from J, the gap between germline ends came to 5 bases. The CDR3 consists of 13 residues.

This clone was seen a handful of times. This chain links TRBV3-1 (or the pseudogene TRBV3-2) with TRBJ2-7; no clear D gene. The CDR3 loop spans 12 amino acids. CDR1 is LGHDT, CDR2 YNNKEL, per germline (reference sequence). V lost 4 bases to trimming and J lost 5 bases, with 9 bases between them. The CDR3 spells CASSLYDHEQYF. CDR3 coding DNA: TGTGCCAGCAGCCTCTACGATCACGAGCAGTACTTC.

The chain joins TRBV4-1 to TRBJ1-1, with D maybe TRBD1 (5 bases). This CDR3 has 14 residues. Trimming left V 3 bases short and J 8 bases short, with 16 bases between. Germline V gene data show CDR1 as MGHRA and CDR2 as YSYEKL. CDR3 loop: CASSQDQVGGEAFF. As DNA, the CDR3 is TGCGCCAGCAGCCAGGATCAGGTTGGGGGGGAAGCTTTCTTT.

The chain joins TRBV9 to TRBJ1-1; D is unresolved. The CDR3 sequence is 13 residues long. CDR1 SGDLS and CDR2 YYNGEE come from the germline V gene. V gave up 2 bases and J gave up 1 base, with 6 bases separating them. CDR3 sequence (DNA): TGTGCCAGCAGCGTTTACACGAACACTGAAGCTTTCTTT. Translating it yields CASSVYTNTEAFF.

The chain recombines TRBV11-2 with TRBJ1-1, with a possible D match to TRBD1 (5 bases). Germline CDR1 SGHAT, CDR2 FQNNGV. The CDR3 extends over 16 amino acids. V was clipped by 1 base and J by 0 bases, with 12 bases between them. The CDR3 sequence is CASSLAGGDLNTEAFF. The CDR3 nucleotides read TGTGCCAGCAGCTTAGCCGGAGGGGACTTGAACACTGAAGCTTTCTTT.

In nucleotides, the CDR3 is TGTGCCTGGAGTGTTTCAGGGGACGAGCAGTACTTC. Translating it yields CAWSVSGDEQYF. The rearrangement joins TRBV30 to TRBJ2-7; D might be TRBD1 (6 bases). Per the germline V gene, CDR1 is GTSNPN and CDR2 is SVGIG (reference sequence). Trimming stripped 0 bases from V and 5 bases from J, with 8 bases between. The CDR3 runs 12 residues.